The present T cell receptor (beta chain) was sequenced within a study of shared clonotypes between healthy human individuals. As for this clone: Its antigen remains unidentified.

Positive CCR7 selection of CD45RO-negative cells yielded the naive CD8 cells, and terminally differentiated effector memory CD45RA+ cells were excluded. When replicate PCRs were run on sorted subsets, they used about 220 ng DNA, about 30,000 T cell genomes. Profiled with immunoSEQ multiplex PCR; TCRdb holds only in-frame clones, not every one. Among about 680,000 clones listed, 92% were seen once. Whole-study findings and limits: What naive subsets generally showed was a larger estimated richness than memory subsets showed. Genetic and exposure-history diversity was limited by the few donors.

The sequenced sample was naive CD8+ T cells sorted from blood. This sequence was found in a young man in good health.

The DNA of the CDR3 is TGTGCCAGCGGTGGTGCTCGGTCGAACAATGAGCAGTTCTTC. Translated: CASGGARSNNEQFF. V usage is TRBV25-1 and J usage is TRBJ2-1; D gene unclear. The CDR3 has 14 residues. Germline assignment: CDR1 MGHDK and CDR2 SYGVNS. The V end lost 8 bases, the J end lost 5 bases, and 16 bases lay between the germline ends.